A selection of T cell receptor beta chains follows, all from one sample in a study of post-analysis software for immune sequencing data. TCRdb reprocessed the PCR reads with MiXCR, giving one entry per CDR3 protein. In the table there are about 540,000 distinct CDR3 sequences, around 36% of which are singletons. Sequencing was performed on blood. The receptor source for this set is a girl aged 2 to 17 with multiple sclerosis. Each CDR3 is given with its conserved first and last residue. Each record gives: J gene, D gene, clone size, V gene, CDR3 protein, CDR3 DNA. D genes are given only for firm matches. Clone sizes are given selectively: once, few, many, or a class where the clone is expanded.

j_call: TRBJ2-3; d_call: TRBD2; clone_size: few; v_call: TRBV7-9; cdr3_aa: CASSPASGEDTQYF; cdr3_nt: TGTGCCAGCAGCCCAGCTAGCGGGGAAGATACGCAGTATTTT
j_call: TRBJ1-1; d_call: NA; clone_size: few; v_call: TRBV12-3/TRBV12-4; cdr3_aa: CASTPDGLSPEAFF; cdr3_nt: TGTGCCAGCACCCCGGACGGCCTGTCTCCTGAAGCTTTCTTT
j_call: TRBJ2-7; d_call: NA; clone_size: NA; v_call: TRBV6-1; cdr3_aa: CASKVDPGTYEQYF; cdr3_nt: TGTGCCAGCAAAGTTGATCCGGGCACCTACGAGCAGTACTTC
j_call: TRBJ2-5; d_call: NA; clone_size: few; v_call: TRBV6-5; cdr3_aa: CASSYSTGRLETQYF; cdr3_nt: TGTGCCAGCAGTTACTCCACGGGGCGGCTGGAGACCCAGTACTTC
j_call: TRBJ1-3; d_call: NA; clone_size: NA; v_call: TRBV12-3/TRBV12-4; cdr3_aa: CASSFGQSSGNTIYF; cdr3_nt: TGTGCCAGCAGTTTTGGACAGAGCTCTGGAAACACCATATATTTT
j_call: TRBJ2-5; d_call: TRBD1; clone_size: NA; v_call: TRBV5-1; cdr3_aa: CASSLGQGAWQETQYF; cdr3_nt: TGCGCCAGCAGCTTGGGGCAGGGGGCTTGGCAAGAGACCCAGTACTTC
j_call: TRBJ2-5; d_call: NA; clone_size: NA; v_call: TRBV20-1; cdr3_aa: CSARVMIETQYF; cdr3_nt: TGCAGTGCTAGAGTCATGATAGAGACCCAGTACTTC
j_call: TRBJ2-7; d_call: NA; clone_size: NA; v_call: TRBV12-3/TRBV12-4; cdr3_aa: CASSFRGRVEQYF; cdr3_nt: TGTGCCAGCAGTTTTCGGGGACGGGTCGAGCAGTACTTC
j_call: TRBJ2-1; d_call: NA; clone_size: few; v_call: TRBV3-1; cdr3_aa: CASSQDWATYNEQFF; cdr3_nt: TGTGCCAGCAGCCAAGATTGGGCTACTTACAATGAGCAGTTCTTC
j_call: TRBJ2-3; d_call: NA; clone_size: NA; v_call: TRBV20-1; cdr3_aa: CSAIGGVADTQYF; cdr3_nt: TGCAGTGCTATAGGAGGGGTGGCCGATACGCAGTATTTT